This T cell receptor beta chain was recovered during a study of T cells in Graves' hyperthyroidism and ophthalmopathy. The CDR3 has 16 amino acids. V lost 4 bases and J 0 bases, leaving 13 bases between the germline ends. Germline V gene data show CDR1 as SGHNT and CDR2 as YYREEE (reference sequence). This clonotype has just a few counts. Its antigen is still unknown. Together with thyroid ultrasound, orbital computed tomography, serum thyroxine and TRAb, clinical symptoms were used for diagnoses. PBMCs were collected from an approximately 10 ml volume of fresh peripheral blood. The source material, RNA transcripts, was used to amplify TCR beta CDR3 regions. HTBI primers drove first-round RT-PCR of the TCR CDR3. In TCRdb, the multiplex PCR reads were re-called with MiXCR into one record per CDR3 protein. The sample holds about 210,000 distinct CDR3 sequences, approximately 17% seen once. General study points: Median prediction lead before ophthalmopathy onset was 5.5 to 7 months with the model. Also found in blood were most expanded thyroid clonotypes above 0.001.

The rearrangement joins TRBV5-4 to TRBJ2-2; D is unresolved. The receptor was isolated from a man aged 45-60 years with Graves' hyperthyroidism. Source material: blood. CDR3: CASSNPPEANTGELFF. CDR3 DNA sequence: TGTGCCAGCAGCAACCCTCCTGAAGCGAACACCGGGGAGCTGTTTTTT.